The clone carrying this T cell receptor beta chain showed up just once. These data come from a study of blood T cell repertoires in COVID-19. Whole-study context: The United States, Italy and Spain provided the acute and convalescent COVID-19 samples. In each case, the material was cDNA or gDNA derived from T cells, B-cell-depleted T cells, or PBMCs.

The CDR3 is 14 amino acids. CDR1 is MNHEY, CDR2 SVGAGI, per germline. V was trimmed by 7 bases and J by 8 bases, leaving 20 bases between them. In the original workflow: How many nucleated cells were present was estimated from reference gene primer amplification. The protocol was immunoSEQ multiplex PCR, while the TCRdb copy is restricted to in-frame clones and leaves out a portion. For V, J and clone size, that table is used; D and trimming come from the DNA. The sample has roughly 200,000 clones, around nine tenths seen once. This chain connects TRBV6-5 to TRBJ1-2; possible D gene TRBD1, 6 bases. The sequenced sample consisted of peripheral blood. The origin of this receptor is a middle-aged man with active or convalescent COVID-19. CDR3 protein: CASIQQGLEGGYTF. CDR3 in DNA: TGTGCCAGCATCCAACAGGGTTTGGAAGGAGGCTACACCTTC.